Listed below are T cell receptor beta chains from one sample, sequenced in a study of response to subunit inactivated influenza vaccine. TCRdb redid the calling of the RT-PCR reads with MiXCR, one entry per CDR3 protein. Among 400,000 to 650,000 distinct CDR3 sequences listed, 6.5% to 8% were seen once. Sequenced here: PBMCs from blood, sampled less than 30 months after vaccination. These receptor sequences come from a man between 50 and 70 years old who received an inactivated influenza vaccine. The CDR3 runs from the conserved cysteine through the conserved F or W. D genes are given only for firm matches. Size tells how often a clone was seen (once, few, many) or the class of an expanded clone, and some rows leave it out.

CASSQAGSQYF TGTGCCAGCAGCCAGGCGGGATCGCAGTACTTC TRBV3-1 NA many TRBJ2-7
CATSVSSGGHNEQFF TGTGCCACCAGTGTGAGTAGCGGGGGTCATAATGAGCAGTTCTTC TRBV24-1 TRBD2 NA TRBJ2-1
CASSPGPGETQYF TGTGCTAGCAGCCCGGGACCCGGGGAGACCCAGTACTTC TRBV7-7 NA few TRBJ2-5
CASSPTALAGVLEQFF TGCGCCAGCAGCCCAACTGCCCTAGCGGGGGTCCTCGAGCAGTTCTTC TRBV5-1 TRBD2 NA TRBJ2-1
CASSLALAGATDTQYF TGTGCCAGCAGTTTAGCCCTAGCGGGGGCCACAGATACGCAGTATTTT TRBV12-3/TRBV12-4 TRBD2 many TRBJ2-3
CASSFSPGLGETQYF TGTGCCAGCAGCTTCTCGCCGGGGCTCGGGGAGACCCAGTACTTC TRBV9 NA many TRBJ2-5
CASSRQGGFYNEQFF TGTGCCAGCAGTCGACAGGGGGGTTTCTACAATGAGCAGTTCTTC TRBV3-1 TRBD1 many TRBJ2-1
CSVVAGNTIYF TGCAGCGTTGTTGCCGGAAACACCATATATTTT TRBV29-1 NA few TRBJ1-3
CASSFPLAGDAYNEQFF TGTGCCAGCAGCTTCCCTCTAGCGGGAGACGCCTACAATGAGCAGTTCTTC TRBV7-9 TRBD2 few TRBJ2-1
CSAPNRGGTGELFF TGCAGTGCGCCTAACAGGGGTGGGACCGGGGAGCTGTTTTTT TRBV20-1 TRBD1 few TRBJ2-2
CGSTVRRRETASYNEQFF TGTGGCAGCACCGTGAGGCGACGTGAGACAGCTTCCTACAATGAGCAGTTCTTC TRBV6-2/TRBV6-3 NA NA TRBJ2-1
CASSYQGSGYTF TGTGCCAGCAGCTACCAGGGGTCTGGCTACACCTTC TRBV7-8 NA NA TRBJ1-2
CASSNRDRDHPYEQYF TGTGCCAGCAGCAACCGGGACAGGGATCATCCCTACGAGCAGTACTTC TRBV7-9 TRBD1 few TRBJ2-7
CASSSGLAGGEDTQYF TGCGCCAGCAGTAGTGGACTAGCGGGGGGCGAAGATACGCAGTATTTT TRBV10-1 TRBD2 few TRBJ2-3
CASSEGDRANTGELFF TGTGCCAGCAGTGAGGGGGACAGGGCGAACACCGGGGAGCTGTTTTTT TRBV12-3/TRBV12-4 TRBD1 many TRBJ2-2
CASSWGLADGTDTQYF TGTGCCAGCAGTTGGGGGCTAGCCGATGGCACAGATACGCAGTATTTT TRBV12-3/TRBV12-4 NA NA TRBJ2-3
CASSLEATGELFF TGCGCCAGCAGCTTGGAAGCGACCGGGGAGCTGTTTTTT TRBV5-1 NA few TRBJ2-2
CASSLVTGGASGANVLTF TGCGCCAGCAGCTTGGTGACAGGGGGCGCGTCTGGGGCCAACGTCCTGACTTTC TRBV5-1 TRBD1 many TRBJ2-6
CASSYQGFPGELFF TGTGCCAGCAGTTATCAGGGTTTCCCCGGGGAGCTGTTTTTT TRBV28 NA many TRBJ2-2
CASSPLGLAEQETQYF TGTGCCAGCAGCCCCTTGGGACTAGCGGAACAAGAGACCCAGTACTTC TRBV3-1 TRBD2 many TRBJ2-5
CASSPTRSGGNTQYF TGTGCCAGCAGCCCAACCAGGAGCGGCGGGAATACGCAGTATTTT TRBV5-5 NA many TRBJ2-3
CASSLRGPFLDGYTF TGTGCCAGCAGTCTGAGAGGACCATTCTTGGATGGCTACACCTTC TRBV6-1 NA NA TRBJ1-2
CSASARSNQPQHF TGCAGTGCTAGCGCGCGGAGCAATCAGCCCCAGCATTTT TRBV20-1 NA many TRBJ1-5
CSVEKAGGLVSEQYF TGCAGTGTAGAAAAGGCGGGGGGCCTGGTGAGCGAGCAGTACTTC TRBV20-1 TRBD2 few TRBJ2-7
CAVRGSEQFF TGTGCCGTTCGGGGCAGTGAGCAGTTCTTC TRBV12-3/TRBV12-4 NA NA TRBJ2-1
CASSSQIQHPNTEAFF TGTGCCAGCAGCTCGCAAATCCAACACCCGAACACTGAAGCTTTCTTT TRBV11-2 NA few TRBJ1-1
CASSELGLAGGGEQYF TGTGCCAGCAGCGAATTAGGACTAGCGGGAGGAGGCGAGCAGTACTTC TRBV5-6 TRBD2 few TRBJ2-7
CAISVKRRNYEQYF TGTGCCATCAGTGTGAAGCGGAGGAACTACGAGCAGTACTTC TRBV10-3 NA NA TRBJ2-7
CASSQDIRTDTQYF TGTGCCAGCAGTCAGGATATTCGCACAGATACGCAGTATTTT TRBV3-1 NA many TRBJ2-3
CASSLSSLNQPQHF TGTGCCAGCAGCTTGTCGAGCCTCAATCAGCCCCAGCATTTT TRBV5-5 NA few TRBJ1-5
CASSLTGQAYEQYF TGTGCCAGCAGCCTCACGGGCCAAGCCTACGAGCAGTACTTC TRBV7-9 NA many TRBJ2-7
CSAPTSGITDTQYF TGCAGTGCTCCGACTAGCGGGATCACAGATACGCAGTATTTT TRBV20-1 TRBD2 NA TRBJ2-3
CASRERTGAYEQYF TGTGCCAGCAGGGAAAGGACAGGGGCCTACGAGCAGTACTTC TRBV6-1 TRBD1 few TRBJ2-7
CASSLLPPGGWDTEAFF TGTGCCAGCAGCTTACTCCCACCAGGGGGCTGGGACACTGAAGCTTTCTTT TRBV7-8 TRBD1 many TRBJ1-1
CASSLVGQAGEQFF TGTGCCAGCAGCTTAGTGGGACAGGCGGGGGAGCAGTTCTTC TRBV7-2 TRBD1 NA TRBJ2-1
CASSGRDRKAYEQYF TGTGCCAGCAGTGGCCGGGACAGGAAAGCCTACGAGCAGTACTTC TRBV6-1 TRBD1 many TRBJ2-7
CASSFSDFRSHEQYF TGTGCCAGCAGTTTCAGTGACTTCCGGTCCCACGAGCAGTACTTC TRBV28 NA NA TRBJ2-7
CASSPIGDYSYNEQFF TGTGCCAGCAGCCCGATAGGGGACTACTCCTACAATGAGCAGTTCTTC TRBV28 TRBD2 once TRBJ2-1
CASSPRDRTGNTIYF TGTGCCAGCAGCCCGAGGGACAGGACTGGAAACACCATATATTTT TRBV3-1 TRBD1 NA TRBJ1-3
CASRPLGSRAGELFF TGTGCCAGCAGACCGCTGGGCTCTCGTGCCGGGGAGCTGTTTTTT TRBV11-1 NA few TRBJ2-2
CSARETEETQYF TGCAGTGCTAGAGAGACAGAAGAGACCCAGTACTTC TRBV20-1 NA NA TRBJ2-5
CASTPGTTKNIQYF TGTGCCAGCACCCCGGGTACGACCAAAAACATTCAGTACTTC TRBV6-1 NA many TRBJ2-4
CSASGLAGTSTDTQYF TGCAGTGCTAGCGGTCTAGCGGGAACTAGCACAGATACGCAGTATTTT TRBV20-1 TRBD2 NA TRBJ2-3
CASSAGVNYEQYF TGTGCCAGCTCGGCAGGGGTCAACTACGAGCAGTACTTC TRBV18 NA few TRBJ2-7
CASSLSRQETQYF TGTGCCAGCAGCTTGTCCAGACAAGAGACCCAGTACTTC TRBV7-2 NA many TRBJ2-5
CASKQSYEQYF TGTGCCAGCAAGCAGTCCTACGAGCAGTACTTC TRBV2 NA NA TRBJ2-7
CSANRDSQETQYF TGCAGTGCTAACCGGGACAGCCAAGAGACCCAGTACTTC TRBV20-1 TRBD1 many TRBJ2-5
CAIRDGSTDTQYF TGTGCCATCAGGGACGGATCCACAGATACGCAGTATTTT TRBV10-3 NA many TRBJ2-3
CASSQGYNEQFF TGCGCCAGCAGCCAAGGATACAATGAGCAGTTCTTC TRBV4-3 NA many TRBJ2-1
CASSETGGVYTEAFF TGTGCCAGCAGTGAGACAGGCGGCGTGTACACTGAAGCTTTCTTT TRBV12-3/TRBV12-4 NA many TRBJ1-1
CASSGTRGPKDEQFF TGTGCCAGCAGTGGGACCAGGGGACCGAAGGATGAGCAGTTCTTC TRBV25-1 NA many TRBJ2-1
CASRMTGRQETQYF TGTGCCAGCAGGATGACAGGGCGGCAAGAGACCCAGTACTTC TRBV12-3/TRBV12-4 TRBD1 many TRBJ2-5
CASWGGRTDTQYF TGTGCCAGCTGGGGCGGGAGGACAGATACGCAGTATTTT TRBV28 TRBD2 NA TRBJ2-3
CASSRGQAPYEQYF TGTGCCAGCAGCCGGGGGCAGGCACCCTACGAGCAGTACTTC TRBV7-2 NA NA TRBJ2-7
CATSRDSGNYQPQHF TGTGCCACCAGCAGAGATTCAGGGAACTATCAGCCCCAGCATTTT TRBV15 NA NA TRBJ1-5
CASSYPSGGYYEQYF TGTGCCAGCAGTTACCCTAGCGGGGGATACTACGAGCAGTACTTC TRBV6-5 TRBD2 NA TRBJ2-7
CASSLKGGYNEQFF TGTGCCAGCAGCTTAAAGGGGGGATACAATGAGCAGTTCTTC TRBV7-3 NA few TRBJ2-1
CASSLAGRQADTQYF TGTGCCAGCAGCTTAGCTGGCAGGCAGGCAGATACGCAGTATTTT TRBV7-9 NA NA TRBJ2-3